This record concerns one TCR beta chain sequence. Germline V CDR1 and CDR2: SGHTA, FQGTGA. With 5 bases removed from V and 6 bases from J, the gap between germline ends came to 12 bases. The CDR3 loop spans 13 amino acids. This sample is drawn from a study of blood T cell repertoires in COVID-19. Looking at the study overall: From the United States, Italy and Spain came samples of acute and convalescent COVID-19.

The data were produced by immunoSEQ multiplex PCR, yet TCRdb's version contains in-frame clones alone and is incomplete. Of 75,000 to 100,000 clones in the sample, around 80% were seen once. This receptor was taken from a human donor in a cohort sampled during active COVID-19. Sequenced sample: peripheral blood. V gene TRBV7-3 combines with J gene TRBJ2-3; D might be TRBD2 (6 bases). This CDR3 is CASSPAGGDTQYF. DNA of the CDR3: TGTGCCAGCAGCCCAGCTGGGGGGGATACGCAGTATTTT.